The present TCR beta chain was sequenced within a study of blood T cell repertoires in COVID-19. The CDR3 sequence is 16 residues long. Trimming took 6 bases from V and 7 from J; bases not matched to a gene: 8. Germline CDR1 is MNHEY and CDR2 is SMNVEV (reference sequence). Here immunoSEQ multiplex PCR was the method, and the copy in TCRdb shows in-frame clones only, minus some. In the table there are under 300,000 clones, 88% of which are singletons. This receptor was taken from a woman aged 55-70 years in a cohort exposed to, infected with or recovered from COVID-19 (not recorded which). Material for sequencing was PBMCs or T cells enriched from blood (not recorded which). This chain uses TRBV27 with TRBJ2-1; 14 bases are a match to TRBD2. The CDR3 nucleotides are TGTGCCAGCAGAAAATCCGGGACTAGCGGGAGAAATGAGCAGTTCTTC. Its translation is CASRKSGTSGRNEQFF.